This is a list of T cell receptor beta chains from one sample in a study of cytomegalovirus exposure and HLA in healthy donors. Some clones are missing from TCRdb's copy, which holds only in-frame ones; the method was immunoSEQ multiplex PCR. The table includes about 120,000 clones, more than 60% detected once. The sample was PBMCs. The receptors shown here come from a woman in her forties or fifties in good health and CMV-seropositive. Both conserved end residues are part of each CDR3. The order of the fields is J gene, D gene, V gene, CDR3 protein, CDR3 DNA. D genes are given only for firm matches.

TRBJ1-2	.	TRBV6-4	CASSRDVGHSYGYTF	TGTGCCAGCAGCCGGGACGTGGGACATTCCTATGGCTACACCTTC
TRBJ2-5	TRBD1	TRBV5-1	CASSRGTGGQETQYF	TGCGCCAGCAGCCGGGGGACAGGCGGACAAGAGACCCAGTACTTC
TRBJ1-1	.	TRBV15	CATSETNLGRAEAFF	TGTGCCACCAGCGAGACAAACCTGGGGAGAGCTGAAGCTTTCTTT
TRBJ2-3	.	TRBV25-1	CASSEYPVQGTDTQYF	TGTGCCAGCAGTGAATATCCGGTGCAGGGTACAGATACGCAGTATTTT
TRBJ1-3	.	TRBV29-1	CSARGSFGNTIYF	TGCAGCGCACGGGGGTCTTTTGGAAACACCATATATTTT
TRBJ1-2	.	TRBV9	CASSEMWDGGNYGYTF	TGTGCCAGCAGCGAAATGTGGGACGGGGGGAACTATGGCTACACCTTC
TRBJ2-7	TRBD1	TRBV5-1	CASSPAYRGSYEQYF	TGCGCCAGCAGCCCTGCTTACAGGGGTTCCTACGAGCAGTACTTC
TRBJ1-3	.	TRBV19	CASSITRTPSSGNTIYF	TGTGCCAGTAGTATAACAAGGACACCGAGCTCTGGAAACACCATATATTTT
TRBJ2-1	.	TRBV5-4	CASSSRELLYNEQFF	TGTGCCAGCAGCTCGAGAGAACTCTTGTACAATGAGCAGTTCTTC
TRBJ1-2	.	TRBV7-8	CASSLSADSPYGYTF	TGTGCCAGCAGCTTAAGTGCAGACTCTCCTTATGGCTACACCTTC